One sample yielded the 30 T cell receptor beta chains listed below, sequenced in a study of post-analysis software for immune sequencing data. Each TCR beta cDNA library carried unique molecular identifiers. TCRdb itself ran the PCR reads through MiXCR, one entry per CDR3 protein. The table lists approximately 770,000 distinct CDR3 sequences, about 43% of them singletons. The study, taken as a whole, reports: There were five TRBV segments more frequent in patients than controls, and TRBV5-6, TRBV5-1 and TRBV20-1 were among them.

Which antigens these TCRs recognize remains unknown. Sequenced: blood. The receptors were gathered from a girl between 10 and 17 years old with multiple sclerosis.

The chain links TRBV7-2 to TRBJ1-1; TRBD1 is a possible D gene (5 bases). CDR1 is SGHTA, CDR2 FQGNSA, per germline. Trimming removed 5 bases from V and 1 base from J, with 14 bases in between. The CDR3 totals 15 residues. The DNA of the CDR3 is TGTGCCAGCAGCGATTCCGGGACGGCGAACACTGAAGCTTTCTTT. Its translation: CASSDSGTANTEAFF.

The chain couples TRBV7-2 to TRBJ2-3, with TRBD2 identical over 9 bases. CDR1 and CDR2 (germline): SGHTA, FQGNSA. V trimming: 5 bases; J trimming: 2 bases; junction bases outside the gene matches: 8. The CDR3 has 16 amino acids. The DNA for the CDR3 is TGTGCCAGCAGCCCAATAGCGGGAGTGATCACAGATACGCAGTATTTT. Its protein is CASSPIAGVITDTQYF.

The rearrangement links TRBV7-9 to TRBJ2-3, with TRBD2 matching 10 bases. The CDR3 runs 15 residues. The germline V gene has CDR1 SEHNR and CDR2 FQNEAQ (reference sequence). V gave up 4 bases and J gave up 4 bases; unmatched junction bases: 5. The chain's CDR3 is CASSSSSGSADTQYF. DNA of the CDR3: TGTGCCAGCAGCTCTTCTAGCGGGAGTGCAGATACGCAGTATTTT.

The genes are TRBV3-1 and TRBJ1-5, with TRBD1 as a possible D gene (5 bases). Trimming took off 0 bases at V and 4 bases at J, with 13 bases between the two ends. This CDR3 is 16 amino acids long. From germline, CDR1 is LGHDT and CDR2 YNNKEL (reference sequence). The CDR3 DNA reads as TGTGCCAGCAGCCAAGATCAGGGTCTACGAAATCAGCCCCAGCATTTT. Amino acids: CASSQDQGLRNQPQHF.

Only a few counts were recorded for this clonotype. V gene TRBV29-1 combines with J gene TRBJ2-7; D not resolved. The V gene's germline CDR1 is SQVTM and CDR2 ANQGSEA. This CDR3 contains 10 residues. V was trimmed by 6 bases and J by 3 bases, leaving 6 bases between them. CDR3 protein: CSVSDYEQYF. DNA for the CDR3: TGCAGCGTATCGGACTACGAGCAGTACTTC.

Regarding this clonotype: At one end, the junction sequence differs from germline, possibly due to a read error. The rearrangement uses TRBV12-3 or TRBV12-4 and TRBJ2-6; TRBD1 might be the D (6 bases). This CDR3 region has 14 residues. CDR3 sequence: CACRYRDGANVLTF. The CDR3 bases are TGTGCCTGCAGATACAGGGACGGGGCCAACGTCCTGACTTTC.

J is TRBJ2-1 and V is TRBV6-6; the match to TRBD2 covers 10 bases. Germline CDR1 and CDR2: MNHNY and SVGAGI (reference sequence). CDR3 size: 17 residues. V shed 5 bases and J 2 bases; nucleotides not matched to a gene: 9. The CDR3 DNA is TGTGCCAGCAGTCCGCCCCCTAGCGGGAGCCCCTACAATGAGCAGTTCTTC. This codes for CASSPPPSGSPYNEQFF.

The chain is built from TRBV15 and TRBJ2-7; D may be TRBD2 (6 bases). The J call may be faulty, since TRBJ2-5 better matches the DNA end. The CDR3 sequence is 13 residues long. Germline V gene sequence: CDR1 LNHNV, CDR2 YYDKDF (reference sequence). The CDR3 sequence: CATSNRREETQYF. CDR3 in DNA: TGTGCCACCAGCAATAGGAGGGAAGAGACCCAGTACTTC.

This clonotype has a handful of counts. This chain links TRBV10-3 with TRBJ2-1; the D gene is possibly TRBD2 (5 bases). CDR1 ENHRY and CDR2 SYGVKD come from the germline V gene. The V end was cut by 6 bases, the J end by 6 bases, with 21 bases between. The CDR3 runs 16 residues. The DNA of the CDR3 is TGTGCCATCAGAGCCGGGGAGTTCGAGGTTTTCAATGAGCAGTTCTTC. Protein: CAIRAGEFEVFNEQFF.

The rearrangement links TRBV6-1 to TRBJ1-2; no clear D gene. Per germline, CDR1 MNHNS and CDR2 SASEGT. Between the trimmed V and J ends, which lost 10 bases and 2 bases, there was a span of 17 bases. The CDR3 runs to 14 residues. CDR3 bases: TGTGCCATCCATCCATCACACAACAACTATGGCTACACCTTC. Translating gives CAIHPSHNNYGYTF.

The chain recombines TRBV7-6 with TRBJ2-5; D gene ambiguous. Trimming removed 1 base from V and 5 bases from J, with 11 bases in between. The CDR3 runs 14 residues. Germline V gene lookup returns CDR1 SGHVS and CDR2 FNYEAQ. The CDR3, as DNA: TGTGCCAGCAGCTTAGGAGTTCGTCAGGAGACCCAGTACTTC. Amino acids: CASSLGVRQETQYF.

This chain joins TRBV7-3 and TRBJ1-6, with D tentatively TRBD1 (6 bases). The germline gives CDR1 SGHTA, CDR2 FQGTGA. The CDR3 has 15 residues. V was shortened by 3 bases and J by 7 bases, with 13 bases between the two germline ends. Written as DNA, the CDR3 is TGTGCCAGCAGCTTCTCCGGGACACCGAATTCACCCCTCCACTTT. Translated: CASSFSGTPNSPLHF. Variable domain in full (rest from reference TRBV7-3 and TRBJ1-6): GAGVSQTPSNKVTEKGKYVELRCDPISGHTALYWYRQSLGQGPEFLIYFQGTGAADDSGLPNDRFFAVRPEGSVSTLKIQRTERGDSAVYLCASSFSGTPNSPLHFGNGTRLTVT.

The table lists this clonotype with a count of one. The rearrangement joins TRBV7-2 to TRBJ2-3; D call uncertain. Germline V gene sequence: CDR1 SGHTA, CDR2 FQGNSA. This CDR3 has 15 amino acids. The V and J ends lost 1 base and 2 bases respectively, with 10 bases between them. The CDR3 reads CASSLGPADTDTQYF. For the CDR3, the DNA is TGTGCCAGCAGCTTAGGCCCGGCGGACACAGATACGCAGTATTTT. The entire variable domain, with the rest obtained from reference TRBV7-2 and TRBJ2-3, is as follows: GAGVSQSPSNKVTEKGKDVELRCDPISGHTALYWYRQSLGQGLEFLIYFQGNSAPDKSGLPSDRFSAERTGGSVSTLTIQRTQQEDSAVYLCASSLGPADTDTQYFGPGTRLTVL.

This clonotype was observed a few times. The chain recombines TRBV14 with TRBJ2-6; no clear D gene. This CDR3 has 14 residues. V lost 3 bases to trimming and J lost 0 bases, with 3 bases between them. Germline V gene lookup returns CDR1 SGHDN and CDR2 FVKESK. This CDR3 reads CASSQPSGANVLTF. CDR3 nucleotide sequence: TGTGCCAGCAGCCAGCCCTCTGGGGCCAACGTCCTGACTTTC.

The chain has TRBV6-5 and TRBJ1-6; weak D call: TRBD1 (5 bases). V shed 1 base and J shed 7 bases, with 20 bases lying between them. Germline V lookup: CDR1 MNHEY, CDR2 SVGAGI. The CDR3 runs 18 residues. CDR3 sequence reads: CASSYFPTPGDSNSPLHF. CDR3 DNA: TGTGCCAGCAGTTACTTTCCAACGCCGGGTGACAGCAATTCACCCCTCCACTTT.

The chain links TRBV10-3 to TRBJ1-5; no reliable D call. The CDR3 runs 16 residues. V was shortened by 0 bases and J by 5 bases, with 14 bases between the two germline ends. Germline V lookup: CDR1 ENHRY, CDR2 SYGVKD. Here the CDR3 DNA reads TGTGCCATCAGTGAGTCGAAGCGAGTTGACGATCAGCCCCAGCATTTT. Amino acid sequence: CAISESKRVDDQPQHF.

This chain joins TRBV30 and TRBJ2-6, with 10 bases that match TRBD1. The CDR3 has 16 amino acids. With V trimmed by 3 bases and J by 1 base, 3 bases remained unmatched. The V gene's germline CDR1 is GTSNPN and CDR2 SVGIG (reference sequence). The CDR3 DNA is TGTGCCTGGAGGGGACAGGGGTCGTCTGGGGCCAACGTCCTGACTTTC. It specifies CAWRGQGSSGANVLTF. Variable domain in full (rest from reference TRBV30 and TRBJ2-6): SQTIHQWPATLVQPVGSPLSLECTVEGTSNPNLYWYRQAAGRGLQLLFYSVGIGQISSEVPQNLSASRPQDRQFILSSKKLLLSDSGFYLCAWRGQGSSGANVLTFGAGSRLTVL.

This chain uses TRBV3-1 with TRBJ2-7, with 7 positions matching TRBD2. From germline, CDR1 is LGHDT and CDR2 YNNKEL (reference sequence). V was pared by 5 bases and J by 0 bases, with 7 bases of the junction left unmatched. The CDR3 is 15 residues long. DNA of the CDR3: TGTGCCAGCAGCTATTCCGGGACTAACTCCTACGAGCAGTACTTC. Its protein is CASSYSGTNSYEQYF.

The CDR3 DNA sequence: TGTGCCAGCAGCGCTAGACTGGGCGAGCAGTACTTC. It translates to CASSARLGEQYF. The chain employs TRBV7-9 and TRBJ2-7; the D is unclear. The V gene lost 5 bases and the J gene lost 6 bases, with 11 bases spanning the gap. CDR1 is SEHNR and CDR2 is FQNEAQ in the germline V gene (reference sequence). This CDR3 is built from 12 residues.

The chain is built from TRBV5-1 and TRBJ2-1; 7 nucleotides align to TRBD1. Germline CDR1 is SGHRS and CDR2 is YFSETQ. Trimming removed 0 bases from V and 5 bases from J; junction bases left unmatched: 8. The CDR3 covers 16 residues. The CDR3 loop reads CASSLAARQGNNEQFF. CDR3 DNA sequence: TGCGCCAGCAGCTTGGCCGCTAGACAGGGTAACAATGAGCAGTTCTTC.

The V and J genes are TRBV4-2 and TRBJ1-2; possible D gene TRBD1, 5 bases. The CDR3 loop spans 16 amino acids. Germline V gene lookup returns CDR1 LGHNA and CDR2 YNFKEQ. V lost 1 base, J lost 6 bases, and 18 bases lay in between. CDR3 loop: CASSQGQGGLENGYTF. The CDR3 bases are TGTGCCAGCAGCCAAGGGCAGGGAGGTTTGGAGAATGGCTACACCTTC.

The genes are TRBV29-1 and TRBJ2-5; 8 bases agree with TRBD2. The J segment lost 5 bases and the V segment lost 1 base, leaving 9 bases of the junction unmatched. The germline V gene encodes CDR1 SQVTM and CDR2 ANQGSEA. The length of the CDR3 is 15 residues. The CDR3 region is CSVEGGAGGRETQYF. DNA for the CDR3: TGCAGCGTTGAAGGGGGTGCGGGAGGAAGGGAGACCCAGTACTTC.

This sequence joins TRBV27 and TRBJ2-7; TRBD2 aligns across 7 bases. V gave up 6 bases and J gave up 2 bases; unmatched junction bases: 4. Per the germline V gene, CDR1 is MNHEY and CDR2 is SMNVEV (reference sequence). This CDR3 has 13 residues. CDR3 sequence: CASRGGYPYEQYF. Here the CDR3 DNA reads TGTGCCAGCAGGGGGGGGTACCCCTACGAGCAGTACTTC.

V usage is TRBV28 and J usage is TRBJ1-4; D perhaps matches TRBD1 (6 bases). This CDR3 has 16 residues. The germline gives CDR1 MDHEN, CDR2 SYDVKM. The V and J ends lost 2 bases and 6 bases respectively, with 16 bases between them. DNA for the CDR3: TGTGCCAGCAGTTTAAGCTCGGGGGGCGAGGATGAAAAACTGTTTTTT. It is translated as CASSLSSGGEDEKLFF.

The chain joins TRBV5-5 to TRBJ2-3; D may be TRBD2 (6 bases). This CDR3 has 15 residues. V gave up 3 bases and J gave up 3 bases, with 14 bases separating them. In germline, CDR1 is SGHKS, CDR2 YYEKEE (reference sequence). The CDR3 DNA follows: TGTGCCAGCAGCTGGTGGGCTAGCGAGACAGATACGCAGTATTTT. Encoded protein: CASSWWASETDTQYF.

This clonotype was seen many times. This chain links TRBV20-1 with TRBJ2-3; maybe TRBD1 (5 bases). CDR1 and CDR2 (germline): DFQATT, SNEGSKA (reference sequence). Between the trimmed V and J ends, which lost 0 bases and 4 bases, there was a span of 17 bases. The CDR3 loop spans 16 amino acids. CDR3 nucleotides: TGCAGTGCTAGAGACCTGACAGCCGATCGATCAGATACGCAGTATTTT. It yields the protein CSARDLTADRSDTQYF.

Comment on this clonotype: The junction shows a germline mismatch at one end, possibly a read error. The CDR3 DNA reads TGCAGTGCTAGAGATGGGGGACAGGGCTACTATTGGACGTTCTTT. It specifies CSARDGGQGYYWTFF. The genes are TRBV20-1 and TRBJ2-1; 9 positions match TRBD1. The CDR3 consists of 15 residues. Per germline, CDR1 DFQATT and CDR2 SNEGSKA (reference sequence).

This clonotype was picked up one time. The chain combines TRBV7-3 with TRBJ2-6; D ambiguous. The germline V and J ends were trimmed by 4 bases and 2 bases, with 6 bases remaining between them. Looked up from germline, CDR1 is SGHTA and CDR2 is FQGTGA. This CDR3 comprises 14 residues. The CDR3 bases are TGTGCCAGCAGCTCTTCAGCTGGGGCCAACGTCCTGACTTTC. The encoded protein is CASSSSAGANVLTF.

This chain joins TRBV3-1 and TRBJ2-4; D gene ambiguous. The DNA end is a closer match to TRBJ2-7, so the J assignment may be wrong. The CDR3 contains 12 residues. Germline lookup yields CDR1 LGHDT and CDR2 YNNKEL (reference sequence). The CDR3 spells CASSHQDYEQYF. The CDR3 DNA follows: TGTGCCAGCAGCCATCAGGACTACGAGCAGTACTTC.

This clonotype came up a few times. This chain connects TRBV15 to TRBJ1-2, with 7 bases lining up with TRBD1. J lost 4 bases, V lost 0 bases, and 14 bases had no gene match. The CDR3 is made up of 18 amino acids. Germline CDR1 reads LNHNV; CDR2 reads YYDKDF (reference sequence). In DNA, the CDR3 is TGTGCCACCAGCAGAGATCTGGGAGGGGGCGCATCGGGCTATGGCTACACCTTC. Protein product: CATSRDLGGGASGYGYTF.